Here is one TCR beta chain with its context. These data are taken from a study of blood T cell repertoires in COVID-19. Across the whole study: Sites across the United States, Italy and Spain contributed samples from acute and convalescent COVID-19. Sample material is recorded as cDNA or gDNA derived from T cells, B-cell-depleted T cells, or PBMCs.

Authors' analysis steps: Cell counts per sample came from amplifying reference gene primers. The table came from immunoSEQ multiplex PCR; TCRdb's copy has only in-frame clones and leaves some out. The DNA gave D and trimming, while V, J and clone size come from that table. This sample has about 270,000 clones, with around four fifths found just once. The germline gives CDR1 SGHAT, CDR2 FQDESV (reference sequence). The CDR3 is made up of 14 amino acids. J was trimmed by 0 bases and V by 4 bases; bases with no gene match: 3. Sequencing was done on a sample of peripheral blood. The sequence was collected from a woman aged 50 to 65 with active or convalescent COVID-19. The chain has TRBV11-1 and TRBJ2-7, with TRBD2 matching 7 bases. For the CDR3, the DNA is TGTGCCAGCAGCTCAAGGACTAGCTCCTACGAGCAGTACTTC. Translated: CASSSRTSSYEQYF.